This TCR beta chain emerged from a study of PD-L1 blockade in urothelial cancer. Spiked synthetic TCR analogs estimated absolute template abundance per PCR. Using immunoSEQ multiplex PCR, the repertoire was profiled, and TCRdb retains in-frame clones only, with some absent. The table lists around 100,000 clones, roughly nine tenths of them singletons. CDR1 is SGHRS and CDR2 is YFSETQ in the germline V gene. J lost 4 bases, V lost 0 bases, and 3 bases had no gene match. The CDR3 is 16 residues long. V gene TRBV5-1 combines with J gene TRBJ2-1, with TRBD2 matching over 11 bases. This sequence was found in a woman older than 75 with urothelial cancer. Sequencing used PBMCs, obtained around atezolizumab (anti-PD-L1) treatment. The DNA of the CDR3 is TGCGCCAGCAGCTTGGTAGCGGGAGGGACGTACAATGAGCAGTTCTTC. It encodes CASSLVAGGTYNEQFF.